The rows below give T cell receptor beta chains drawn from one sample of a study of shared clonotypes between healthy human individuals. Profiled with immunoSEQ multiplex PCR; TCRdb holds only in-frame clones, not every one. The sample yields 900,000 to 1,200,000 clones, approximately 80% seen once. Sequencing was done on a sample of memory CD4+ T cells from PBMCs. These receptors all stem from a man aged 18 to 29 in good health. Some clones in this sample may be carry-over from other donors' samples. The CDR3 runs from the conserved cysteine through the conserved F or W. The order of the fields is clone size, V gene, D gene, J gene, CDR3 protein, CDR3 DNA. The D gene is left open where the match is weak. Clone size is not always given. Where it is, it says once, few, many or a class for expanded clones.

-,TRBV4-2,-,TRBJ1-3,CASSQDMLGSGNTIYF,TGTGCCAGCAGCCAAGATATGCTCGGGTCTGGAAACACCATATATTTT
-,TRBV28,TRBD2,TRBJ2-7,CASSLSSGRIYEQYF,TGTGCCAGCAGTTTATCGTCCGGGAGGATCTACGAGCAGTACTTC
few,TRBV7-9,-,TRBJ1-1,CASIRATGTEAFF,TGTGCCAGCATTAGGGCCACGGGGACTGAAGCTTTCTTT
-,TRBV29-1,TRBD1,TRBJ2-3,CSASPGQGPDTQYF,TGCAGCGCCTCCCCGGGACAGGGACCAGATACGCAGTATTTT
-,TRBV4-1,-,TRBJ2-3,CASSFGPYTDTQYF,TGCGCCAGCAGCTTCGGGCCATACACAGATACGCAGTATTTT
-,TRBV11-2,-,TRBJ2-1,CASSLDLRSDEQFF,TGTGCCAGCAGCTTAGATCTGAGGAGCGATGAGCAGTTCTTC
-,TRBV19,TRBD1,TRBJ1-2,CASSPGTGISGYTF,TGTGCCAGTAGTCCTGGGACAGGGATAAGTGGCTACACCTTC
few,TRBV28,-,TRBJ2-2,CASGPWTDTGELFF,TGTGCCAGCGGGCCCTGGACGGACACCGGGGAGCTGTTTTTT
few,TRBV2,-,TRBJ2-3,CASRPPQGTDTQYF,TGTGCCAGCAGGCCCCCTCAGGGTACAGATACGCAGTATTTT
-,TRBV7-2,TRBD2,TRBJ2-7,CASSEMGTSDYEQYF,TGTGCCAGCAGCGAGATGGGGACTAGCGACTACGAGCAGTACTTC
-,TRBV30,TRBD1,TRBJ2-7,CAWSAPQGAFYEQYF,TGTGCCTGGAGTGCCCCACAGGGGGCCTTCTACGAGCAGTACTTC
-,TRBV28,-,TRBJ1-1,CASSLEYKAFF,TGTGCCAGCAGTTTAGAATATAAAGCTTTCTTT
-,TRBV28,-,TRBJ1-4,CASSLRRATNEKLFF,TGTGCCAGCAGTTTAAGGAGGGCAACTAATGAAAAACTGTTTTTT
many,TRBV28,-,TRBJ2-7,CASSSIPPPLGQYF,TGTGCCAGCAGTTCGATCCCTCCACCTCTAGGGCAGTACTTC